This T cell receptor (beta chain) stems from a study of blood T cell repertoires in COVID-19. The assay was immunoSEQ multiplex PCR, and TCRdb's table has in-frame clones only and misses some. The data hold around 500,000 clones, with around nine tenths observed a single time. A word on this clone: Other nucleotide sequences in the sample specify the same CDR3.

Unmatched junction bases numbered 2, after V lost 0 bases and J lost 6 bases. Germline values: CDR1 SGHRS, CDR2 YFSETQ. The CDR3 covers 14 residues. Sequencing was carried out using PBMCs or T cells enriched from blood (not recorded which). The receptor's source is a woman aged 55-69 years who had recovered from COVID-19. V gene TRBV5-1 combines with J gene TRBJ2-2, with TRBD1 matching 7 bases. The CDR3 loop reads CASSLAGGPGELFF. In DNA form, the CDR3 reads TGCGCCAGCAGCTTGGCAGGGGGACCCGGGGAGCTGTTTTTT.